Here is one T cell receptor beta chain with its context. V dropped 1 base and J dropped 0 bases, with 16 bases sitting between them. CDR1 is SGHVS, CDR2 FQNEAQ, per germline. The CDR3 runs 17 residues. These data come from a study of cytotoxic CD8 clonotypes in ibrutinib-treated CLL. TCRdb keeps only in-frame clones here, not all; method: immunoSEQ multiplex PCR. This table has 160,000 or so clones, about 80% appearing once. The clonotype comes from a human donor with chronic lymphocytic leukemia. The sample consisted of PBMCs, taken after 12 months of ibrutinib treatment. V usage is TRBV7-8 and J usage is TRBJ2-7, with D tentatively TRBD1 or TRBD2 (5 bases each). In DNA, the CDR3 is TGTGCCAGCAGCTTAGAATCGGCGAGGGGTAGCTCCTACGAGCAGTACTTC. Protein product: CASSLESARGSSYEQYF.